Presented here are 13 T cell receptor beta chains from one specimen sequenced in a study of PD-1 blockade in classical Hodgkin lymphoma. Time point in this sample: cycle 4 day 1 (C4D1), after less than 7 weeks of nivolumab. With no exception, relapse followed autologous stem cell transplantation in all patients, and brentuximab vedotin exposure varied. With magnetic negative selection, CD4+ T cells were purified from PBMCs that had been thawed. TCRdb's copy holds only in-frame clones and misses some; the assay was immunoSEQ multiplex PCR. The data contain some 15,000 clones, roughly 90% of them seen just once; the ten biggest clones take up roughly 0.86%. This material consisted of CD4+ T cells from blood, taken before the fourth cycle of nivolumab. All receptors derive from a human donor with classical Hodgkin lymphoma.

The chain couples TRBV28 to TRBJ2-1, with 8 bases lining up with TRBD2. Germline assignment: CDR1 MDHEN and CDR2 SYDVKM. V dropped 4 bases and J dropped 4; count of bases not matched to a gene: 0. The CDR3 runs to 13 residues. CDR3 in DNA: TGTGCCAGCAGTTCGGGGGGGTACAATGAGCAGTTCTTC. Encoded protein: CASSSGGYNEQFF.

The V and J genes are TRBV2 and TRBJ2-2, with 12 positions matching TRBD1. Germline loops: CDR1 SNHLY, CDR2 FYNNEI. The CDR3 totals 17 residues. V dropped 9 bases and J dropped 1; count of bases not matched to a gene: 9. The CDR3 spells CARGTGGGGLNTGELFF. Here the CDR3 DNA reads TGTGCCAGAGGGACAGGGGGCGGGGGCCTGAACACCGGGGAGCTGTTTTTT. Complete variable domain (other parts from reference TRBV2 and TRBJ2-2): EPEVTQTPSHQVTQMGQEVILRCVPISNHLYFYWYRQILGQKVEFLVSFYNNEISEKSEIFDDQFSVERPDGSNFTLKIRSTKLEDSAMYFCARGTGGGGLNTGELFFGEGSRLTVL.

In DNA form, the CDR3 reads TGCGCCAGCAGTGCAGCGGTCGGAAGCTCCTACGAGCAGTACTTC. Translated, it gives CASSAAVGSSYEQYF. The rearrangement links TRBV10-1 to TRBJ2-7; tentatively, D is TRBD2 (5 bases). Germline CDR1 is WNHNN and CDR2 is SYGVQD (reference sequence). CDR3 size: 15 residues. Trimming took off 4 bases at V and 0 bases at J, with 13 bases between the two ends.

J is TRBJ2-5 and V is TRBV5-1; D possibly corresponds to TRBD1 (6 bases). Germline CDR1 and CDR2: SGHRS and YFSETQ. Trimming stripped 6 bases from V and 2 bases from J, with 17 bases between. The CDR3 is made up of 15 amino acids. DNA of the CDR3: TGCGCCAGCAACAGGGCACAGGGCCCACAAGAGACCCAGTACTTC. Its translation: CASNRAQGPQETQYF.

The count of this clone is one. The genes are TRBV7-2 and TRBJ2-1; perhaps TRBD2 as D (6 bases). This CDR3 is built from 14 residues. The V and J ends lost 1 base and 8 bases respectively, with 12 bases between them. Germline V CDR1 and CDR2: SGHTA, FQGNSA. The CDR3 nucleotides read TGTGCCAGCAGCTTAGGGCGGGGTTTTGATGAGCAGTTCTTC. This sequence encodes CASSLGRGFDEQFF.

The V and J genes are TRBV5-6 and TRBJ2-5, with D perhaps TRBD2 (5 bases). V lost 4 bases, J lost 7 bases, and 26 bases lay in between. The CDR3 totals 17 residues. Germline assignment: CDR1 SGHDT and CDR2 YYEEEE. The CDR3 DNA reads TGTGCCAGCAGCGGGGAAGAAGGAGAGATCATAAGCGGGACCCAGTACTTC. Residues: CASSGEEGEIISGTQYF. The full variable domain, its missing parts supplied by reference TRBV5-6 and TRBJ2-5, is DAGVTQSPTHLIKTRGQQVTLRCSPKSGHDTVSWYQQALGQGPQFIFQYYEEEERQRGNFPDRFSGHQFPNYSSELNVNALLLGDSALYLCASSGEEGEIISGTQYFGPGTRLLVL.

The chain has TRBV18 and TRBJ2-5; D is unclear. The CDR3 sequence is 13 residues long. V dropped 2 bases and J dropped 4 bases, with 8 bases sitting between them. Looked up from germline, CDR1 is KGHSH and CDR2 is LQKENI. CDR3 protein: CASSPGVLETQYF. The CDR3 nucleotides are TGTGCCAGCTCACCAGGGGTTTTAGAGACCCAGTACTTC.

The chain is built from TRBV28 and TRBJ1-1, with TRBD1 matching 7 bases. The V gene end was trimmed by 6 bases and the J gene end by 4 bases; junction bases not matched to a gene: 8. Germline V CDR1 and CDR2: MDHEN, SYDVKM. The CDR3 extends over 14 amino acids. The CDR3 DNA is TGTGCCAGCAGCCAAGGGGGCTGGGGCACTGAAGCTTTCTTT. As protein: CASSQGGWGTEAFF.

The CDR3, as DNA: TGTGCCAGCAGCTCCCGGAGTTATAGCAATCAGCCCCAGCATTTT. Its protein product is CASSSRSYSNQPQHF. This chain joins TRBV7-2 and TRBJ1-5; no firm D call. V was trimmed by 4 bases and J by 0 bases, leaving 10 bases between them. The CDR3 spans 15 residues. Per germline, CDR1 SGHTA and CDR2 FQGNSA.

The chain employs TRBV27 and TRBJ2-6; 8 bases align to TRBD2. CDR1 and CDR2 (germline): MNHEY, SMNVEV (reference sequence). The CDR3 is made up of 17 amino acids. With 9 bases clipped from V and 2 bases from J, the junction kept 12 bases outside the gene matches. CDR3: CARPKGGLAPGANVLTF. CDR3 DNA: TGTGCCAGGCCGAAGGGAGGACTAGCACCTGGGGCCAACGTCCTGACTTTC.

This sequence joins TRBV19 and TRBJ2-1; D uncertain. Trimming removed 6 bases at V and 6 bases at J, with 9 bases between. Germline values: CDR1 LNHDA, CDR2 SQIVND (reference sequence). This CDR3 has 12 residues. The CDR3 DNA sequence: TGTGCCAGTAGAGGGCAGCCCAATGAGCAGTTCTTC. Protein product: CASRGQPNEQFF.

The chain combines TRBV5-1 with TRBJ2-2, with a weak D call TRBD2 (7 bases). CDR3 length equals 15 residues. CDR1 and CDR2 from the germline V gene are SGHRS and YFSETQ. Trimming shortened V by 1 base and J by 2 bases, and 9 bases separated the two germline ends. The DNA of the CDR3 is TGCGCCAGCAGCTTGCCGGGGGGCAACACCGGGGAGCTGTTTTTT. It encodes CASSLPGGNTGELFF. Drawing the rest from reference TRBV5-1 and TRBJ2-2, the complete variable domain is KAGVTQTPRYLIKTRGQQVTLSCSPISGHRSVSWYQQTPGQGLQFLFEYFSETQRNKGNFPGRFSGRQFSNSRSEMNVSTLELGDSALYLCASSLPGGNTGELFFGEGSRLTVL.

The rearrangement joins TRBV7-3 to TRBJ1-1; D not resolved. Germline-derived CDR1 and CDR2 are SGHTA and FQGTGA. The CDR3 is 14 residues long. Trimming stripped 3 bases from V and 1 base from J, with 9 bases between. This CDR3 is CASSLSPGNTEAFF. The CDR3, as DNA: TGTGCCAGCAGCTTGTCCCCCGGGAACACTGAAGCTTTCTTT.